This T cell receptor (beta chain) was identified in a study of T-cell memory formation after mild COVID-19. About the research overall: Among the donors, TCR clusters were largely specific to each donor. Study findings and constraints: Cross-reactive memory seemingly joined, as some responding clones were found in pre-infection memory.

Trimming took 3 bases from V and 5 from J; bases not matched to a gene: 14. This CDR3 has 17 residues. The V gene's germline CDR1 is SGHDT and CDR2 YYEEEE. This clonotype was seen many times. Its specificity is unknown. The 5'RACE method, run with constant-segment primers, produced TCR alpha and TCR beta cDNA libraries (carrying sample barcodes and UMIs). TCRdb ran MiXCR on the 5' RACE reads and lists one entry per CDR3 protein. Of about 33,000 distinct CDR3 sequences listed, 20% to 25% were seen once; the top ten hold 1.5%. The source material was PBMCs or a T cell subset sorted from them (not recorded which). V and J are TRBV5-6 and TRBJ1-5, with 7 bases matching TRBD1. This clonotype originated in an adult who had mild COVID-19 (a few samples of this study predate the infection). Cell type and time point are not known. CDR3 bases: TGTGCCAGCAGCTATAGGACGTCAGGACAGGCGGATCAGCCCCAGCATTTT. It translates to CASSYRTSGQADQPQHF.